This is a list of T cell receptor beta chains from one sample in a study of control samples from healthy donors and cancer patients. The assay was immunoSEQ multiplex PCR, and TCRdb's table has in-frame clones only and misses some. The sample holds approximately 150,000 clones, roughly 92% seen once. The sequenced sample consisted of blood. The receptors were sampled from a woman aged 30 to 39 in good health. Both conserved end residues are part of each CDR3. A D gene is named only where the DNA matches it firmly. Rows give clone size only sometimes, using once, few, many, or a class for an expanded clone.

J | D | V | size | CDR3 | DNA
TRBJ2-2 | . | TRBV2 | . | CASSEARGPRSGELFF | TGTGCCAGCAGTGAAGCCCGCGGTCCGAGGTCCGGGGAGCTGTTTTTT
TRBJ2-7 | TRBD2 | TRBV19 | . | CASSIGGLAYEQYF | TGTGCCAGTAGTATAGGGGGACTAGCCTACGAGCAGTACTTC
TRBJ1-6 | . | TRBV10-1 | . | CASSESRESPLHF | TGCGCCAGCAGTGAGTCCCGTGAGTCACCCCTCCACTTT
TRBJ1-1 | . | TRBV10-3 | . | CAIRAANTEAFF | TGTGCCATCCGGGCGGCCAACACTGAAGCTTTCTTT
TRBJ2-1 | . | TRBV19 | . | CASSIDGSSYNEQFF | TGTGCCAGTAGTATAGACGGGAGCTCCTACAATGAGCAGTTCTTC
TRBJ2-7 | TRBD2 | TRBV27 | . | CASSLTSGSSYEQYF | TGTGCCAGCAGCCTCACTAGCGGGAGCTCCTACGAGCAGTACTTC
TRBJ2-1 | . | TRBV9 | . | CASSVALFPAPINEQFF | TGTGCCAGCAGCGTAGCTCTTTTTCCGGCCCCAATCAATGAGCAGTTCTTC
TRBJ2-3 | . | TRBV7-9 | . | CASSGLGAGGDTQYF | TGTGCCAGCAGCGGCCTGGGGGCTGGTGGAGATACGCAGTATTTT
TRBJ2-1 | . | TRBV6-4 | . | CASSDSEEKDEQFF | TGTGCCAGCAGTGACTCTGAAGAAAAGGATGAGCAGTTCTTC
TRBJ1-5 | . | TRBV7-9 | . | CASSLRSGDMWQPQHF | TGTGCCAGCAGCTTAAGGTCGGGGGACATGTGGCAGCCCCAGCATTTT
TRBJ1-6 | TRBD1 | TRBV7-2 | few | CASSPLYGTGGSPLHF | TGTGCCAGCAGCCCTCTATACGGGACAGGGGGTTCACCCCTCCACTTT
TRBJ2-7 | . | TRBV7-9 | few | CASSISGLYEQYF | TGTGCCAGCAGCATATCGGGGCTCTACGAGCAGTACTTC
TRBJ2-7 | . | TRBV9 | . | CASSGGTSRSYEQYF | TGTGCCAGCAGTGGAGGGACGTCTCGCTCCTACGAGCAGTACTTC
TRBJ2-7 | TRBD2 | TRBV10-1 | . | CASAGTSGRKWYF | TGCGCCAGCGCGGGGACTAGCGGGAGGAAGTGGTACTTC
TRBJ2-7 | . | TRBV9 | . | CASSWDAGGEQYF | TGTGCCAGCAGCTGGGACGCGGGTGGAGAGCAGTACTTC
TRBJ1-2 | . | TRBV2 | . | CASRAGTDIGYTF | TGTGCCAGCAGAGCCGGGACGGATATTGGCTACACCTTC
TRBJ1-6 | . | TRBV4-1 | . | CASSQGGQRGSPLHF | TGCGCCAGCAGCCAGGGTGGCCAGCGGGGTTCACCCCTCCACTTT
TRBJ1-2 | . | TRBV2 | . | CASSWTDPSDVYTF | TGTGCCAGCAGTTGGACAGACCCGAGCGATGTCTACACCTTC
TRBJ2-7 | . | TRBV28 | . | CASRAQDGTYEQYF | TGTGCCAGCAGGGCCCAGGACGGGACCTACGAGCAGTACTTC
TRBJ2-1 | . | TRBV5-1 | . | CASSLHNEQFF | TGCGCCAGCAGCCTCCACAATGAGCAGTTCTTC
TRBJ2-2 | . | TRBV4-1 | once | CASSQGPPEHRGAVF | TGCGCCAGCAGCCAAGGCCCCCCGGAACACCGGGGAGCTGTTTTT
TRBJ1-5 | TRBD1 | TRBV28 | . | CASSPNRQGTSNQPQHF | TGTGCCAGCAGCCCAAACAGACAGGGAACTAGCAATCAGCCCCAGCATTTT
TRBJ2-5 | TRBD1 | TRBV15 | . | CATSREGTGEQETQYF | TGTGCCACCAGCCGGGAGGGGACAGGGGAACAAGAGACCCAGTACTTC
TRBJ2-5 | TRBD2 | TRBV5-1 | . | CASSFITGTSGSMKTQYF | TGCGCCAGCAGCTTTATTACCGGGACTAGCGGGAGTATGAAGACCCAGTACTTC
TRBJ2-1 | TRBD1 | TRBV7-9 | . | CASSSRDRAYNEQFF | TGTGCCAGCAGCAGCCGGGACAGAGCTTACAATGAGCAGTTCTTC
TRBJ2-7 | . | TRBV5-1 | . | CASSLEGGSYEQYF | TGCGCCAGCAGCTTAGAAGGAGGATCCTACGAGCAGTACTTC
TRBJ1-3 | . | TRBV18 | . | CASSPQAGRWDTIYF | TGTGCCAGCTCACCACAGGCAGGTCGGTGGGACACCATATATTTT
TRBJ2-1 | . | TRBV6-5 | . | CASSSLSAPNEQFF | TGTGCCAGCAGTTCTCTTTCGGCCCCCAATGAGCAGTTCTTC
TRBJ2-7 | . | TRBV10-3 | . | CAISDRGGVPTWQYF | TGTGCCATCAGTGATAGGGGTGGGGTCCCTACGTGGCAGTACTTC
TRBJ2-5 | TRBD2 | TRBV6-2/TRBV6-3 | . | CASSSSGLASETQYF | TGTGCCAGCAGTTCCTCTGGACTAGCATCAGAGACCCAGTACTTC
TRBJ1-5 | . | TRBV3-1/TRBV3-2 | . | CASSQGAGSYQPQHF | TGTGCCAGCAGCCAAGGGGCCGGGAGCTATCAGCCCCAGCATTTT
TRBJ2-1 | TRBD2 | TRBV13 | once | CASSLGTSGSQEQFF | TGTGCCAGCAGCTTAGGGACTAGCGGGAGTCAGGAGCAGTTCTTC
TRBJ1-4 | . | TRBV9 | once | CASSVGEEWEKLFF | TGTGCCAGCAGCGTAGGCGAGGAATGGGAAAAACTGTTTTTT
TRBJ1-5 | . | TRBV3-1/TRBV3-2 | . | CASSQDTTRVQPQHF | TGTGCCAGCAGCCAAGATACAACGAGGGTCCAGCCCCAGCATTTT
TRBJ1-5 | . | TRBV18 | . | CASSREGGGNQPQHF | TGTGCCAGCTCACGAGAGGGGGGCGGCAATCAGCCCCAGCATTTT
TRBJ2-1 | . | TRBV7-9 | once | CASSPGTGVGNEQFF | TGTGCCAGCAGCCCAGGAACGGGAGTGGGCAATGAGCAGTTCTTC
TRBJ1-1 | . | TRBV2 | . | CASSLYLTEAFF | TGTGCCAGCAGTTTATATCTCACTGAAGCTTTCTTT
TRBJ2-3 | . | TRBV7-9 | once | CASSLELTDTQYF | TGTGCCAGCAGCTTAGAGCTCACAGATACGCAGTATTTT
TRBJ2-1 | TRBD2 | TRBV29-1 | . | CSVLYRAGKFEQFF | TGCAGCGTTTTATATCGAGCGGGAAAATTTGAGCAGTTCTTC
TRBJ2-7 | . | TRBV18 | . | CASSPEVGKHEQYF | TGTGCCAGCTCACCAGAGGTGGGGAAGCACGAGCAGTACTTC
TRBJ1-5 | . | TRBV4-3 | . | CASSQGQGSYSNQPQHF | TGCGCCAGCAGCCAAGGGCAGGGTAGTTATAGCAATCAGCCCCAGCATTTT
TRBJ2-2 | TRBD2 | TRBV28 | . | CASLDSGRTNTGELFF | TGTGCCAGCCTCGATAGCGGGAGGACGAACACCGGGGAGCTGTTTTTT
TRBJ2-5 | . | TRBV24-1 | . | CATSSTGADQETQYF | TGTGCCACCAGTTCGACAGGCGCCGACCAAGAGACCCAGTACTTC
TRBJ1-5 | TRBD1 | TRBV19 | . | CASSPKDRGSNQPQHF | TGTGCCAGTAGCCCTAAGGACAGGGGGAGCAATCAGCCCCAGCATTTT
TRBJ2-3 | TRBD1 | TRBV24-1 | . | CATSEQLGTGHSTDTQYF | TGTGCCACCAGTGAACAACTAGGGACAGGCCATAGCACAGATACGCAGTATTTT
TRBJ1-6 | . | TRBV4-1 | once | CASSPITQGQDNSPLHF | TGCGCCAGCAGCCCTATTACGCAGGGACAAGATAATTCACCCCTCCACTTT
TRBJ2-7 | TRBD2 | TRBV7-8 | . | CASSLGGTSGRDEQYF | TGTGCCAGCAGCTTGGGCGGGACTAGCGGGAGAGATGAGCAGTACTTC
TRBJ2-7 | . | TRBV5-8 | . | CASSLARTATYEQYF | TGTGCCAGCAGCTTGGCCCGGACTGCTACCTACGAGCAGTACTTC
TRBJ1-3 | . | TRBV7-9 | . | CASSLEEFSGNTIYF | TGTGCCAGCAGTCTTGAGGAATTCTCTGGAAACACCATATATTTT
TRBJ1-2 | TRBD1 | TRBV2 | . | CASTLDRGYGYTF | TGTGCCAGCACCCTAGACAGGGGGTACGGCTACACCTTC
TRBJ1-1 | . | TRBV11-1 | . | CASSPLGGESKAFF | TGTGCCAGCAGCCCTCTAGGGGGGGAATCGAAAGCTTTCTTT
TRBJ2-7 | . | TRBV11-2 | . | CASSLGGTYEQYF | TGTGCCAGCAGCTTAGGCGGGACCTACGAGCAGTACTTC
TRBJ1-1 | . | TRBV7-9 | . | CASSLVWLPGMTEAFF | TGTGCCAGCAGCTTAGTGTGGTTGCCGGGTATGACTGAAGCTTTCTTT
TRBJ1-1 | . | TRBV5-8 | once | CASSLEKWVGMNTEAFF | TGTGCCAGCAGCTTGGAAAAGTGGGTCGGAATGAACACTGAAGCTTTCTTT
TRBJ2-2 | . | TRBV7-9 | . | CASSRQRPLDTGELFF | TGTGCCAGCAGCCGACAGCGCCCATTGGACACCGGGGAGCTGTTTTTT